One T cell receptor beta chain is described in this entry. This sample was included in a study of sequential checkpoint blockade in melanoma. TCRdb keeps only in-frame clones here, not all; method: immunoSEQ multiplex PCR. This table holds under 20,000 clones, around four fifths found once. Described treatment: randomized to nivolumab then ipilimumab (arm A) or the reverse (arm B). Sorted cells were live CD3+CD8+, lacking CD19 and CD56, from PBMCs. V was pared by 4 bases and J by 1 base, with 7 bases between. The germline gives CDR1 SQVTM, CDR2 ANQGSEA. This CDR3 has 13 amino acids. This material consisted of CD8+ T cells sorted from blood (inferred from file names), taken from a patient given nivolumab and ipilimumab in sequence. The chain links TRBV29-1 to TRBJ2-2; D uncertain. This clonotype was sampled from a human donor with melanoma. Here the CDR3 reads CSVVPRNTGELFF. CDR3 DNA sequence: TGCAGCGTTGTCCCTAGGAACACCGGGGAGCTGTTTTTT.